The present T cell receptor (beta chain) was sequenced within a study of cytomegalovirus exposure and HLA in healthy donors. The junction had 10 bases not matched to a gene; V was cut back by 5 bases and J by 6 bases. The CDR3 contains 14 residues. Germline V gives CDR1 KGHSH, CDR2 LQKENI. PCR primers comprised 60 Vbeta and 13 Jbeta primers. Sequenced by immunoSEQ multiplex PCR; TCRdb stores in-frame clones only, minus some. The sample has 200,000 or so clones; about 80% are singletons. This clonotype originated in a man aged 35 to 55 in good health and CMV-seronegative. This chain uses TRBV18 with TRBJ2-7, with TRBD1 matching over 7 bases. Sequencing was carried out using PBMCs. Here the CDR3 DNA reads TGTGCCAGCTCAGGAGACAGGGCCCTAGGCGAGCAGTACTTC. It codes for CASSGDRALGEQYF.